The 18 T cell receptor beta chains reported below all come from one sample, sequenced in a study of Graves' ophthalmopathy and Graves' hyperthyroidism. Amplified material comprised TCR beta CDR3 regions derived from RNA transcripts. RT-PCR was first run with HTBI primers, then multiplex PCR in a second round. In TCRdb, the multiplex PCR reads were re-called with MiXCR into one record per CDR3 protein. The table records hundreds of thousands of distinct CDR3 sequences, 22% of them present only once. Sequenced: peripheral blood. The source of these receptors is a young woman with stable Graves' hyperthyroidism. Some clones in this sample may be carry-over from other donors' samples.

This clonotype was detected ten times or more. A junction boundary mismatches the germline segment, possibly from a read error. The chain is built from TRBV30 and TRBJ1-1; D not certain. Germline V gene lookup returns CDR1 GTSNPN and CDR2 SVGIG (reference sequence). The CDR3 has 13 amino acids. In nucleotides, the CDR3 is TGTGCCTGGGGTGTTTTGAGCGCCTATGAAGCTTTCTTT. Translated: CAWGVLSAYEAFF.

As for this clonotype: A junction end diverges from the germline sequence, so it may reflect a read error. This chain links TRBV10-3 with TRBJ2-7; 9 bases fit TRBD2. This CDR3 region has 14 residues. Germline V gene lookup returns CDR1 ENHRY and CDR2 SYGVKD. CDR3 in DNA: TGTGCCATCAGTGTGGCGGGAGGGTCTTACGATCAGTACTTC. Amino acids: CAISVAGGSYDQYF.

On this clonotype itself: A read error may produce the germline difference seen at one junction end. The genes are TRBV29-1 and TRBJ2-5; no clear D gene. The CDR3 sequence is 14 residues long. The germline V gene has CDR1 SQVTM and CDR2 ANQGSEA. The CDR3 sequence is CSIIGRRLRETQHF. CDR3 bases: TGCAGCATCATCGGACGCAGGCTTAGAGAGACCCAGCACTTC.

The rearrangement uses TRBV5-1 and TRBJ2-6; tentatively, D is TRBD1 or TRBD2 (6 bases each). This CDR3 has 18 amino acids. Germline V CDR1 and CDR2: SGHRS, YFSETQ. The ends were cut back, 0 bases at V and 0 bases at J, with 13 bases in the middle. The CDR3 coding sequence is TGCGCCAGCAGCTTGGCCGGGGGACATCCCTCTGGGGCCAACGTCCTGACTTTC. Encoded protein: CASSLAGGHPSGANVLTF.

This clonotype has a handful of counts. This rearrangement joins TRBV3-1 to TRBJ1-6; D might be TRBD1 (5 bases). The CDR3 is made up of 13 amino acids. The germline V and J ends were trimmed by 4 bases and 8 bases, with 9 bases remaining between them. Looked up from germline, CDR1 is LGHDT and CDR2 is YNNKEL (reference sequence). CDR3 nucleotides: TGTGCCAGCAGCCGTTCGGGGGATTCACCCCTCCACTTT. It codes for CASSRSGDSPLHF.

The V and J genes are TRBV9 and TRBJ2-5; 8 bases agree with TRBD2. Germline V gives CDR1 SGDLS, CDR2 YYNGEE. V was clipped by 3 bases and J by 2 bases; unmatched bases: 9. This CDR3 contains 16 residues. The CDR3 DNA reads TGTGCCAGCAGCGCCCGGACACTAGCGGCACAAGAGACCCAGTACTTC. Encoded protein: CASSARTLAAQETQYF.

Of note for this clonotype: A junction boundary mismatches the germline segment, possibly from a read error. The chain recombines TRBV7-9 with TRBJ2-2; TRBD2 matches at 8 bases. The germline gives CDR1 SEHNR, CDR2 FQNEAQ (reference sequence). CDR3 length: 13 amino acids. CDR3 DNA sequence: TGTGCCAACAGCGGGGGAGACACCGGGGAGCTGTTTTTT. Protein sequence: CANSGGDTGELFF.

J is TRBJ2-7 and V is TRBV6-5, with 8 bases matching TRBD1. The CDR3 loop spans 15 amino acids. With 3 bases clipped from V and 5 bases from J, the junction kept 9 bases outside the gene matches. Germline loops: CDR1 MNHEY, CDR2 SVGAGI. The CDR3 nucleotides read TGTGCCAGCAGTTATCCAGACAGGGGTTACGACGAGCAGTACTTC. Translating gives CASSYPDRGYDEQYF.

Many counts were recorded for this clonotype. The chain joins TRBV10-3 to TRBJ1-5; TRBD1 might be the D (6 bases). Trimming removed 2 bases from V and 6 bases from J, with 11 bases in between. Germline V gene data show CDR1 as ENHRY and CDR2 as SYGVKD. This CDR3 is 14 amino acids long. The CDR3 protein is CAISELQGGQPQHF. The CDR3 DNA is TGTGCCATCAGTGAGCTACAGGGCGGTCAGCCCCAGCATTTT.

The table lists this clonotype with a few counts. The genes are TRBV20-1 and TRBJ2-5; TRBD2 might be the D (5 bases). V lost 4 bases, J lost 4 bases, and 13 bases lay in between. Germline values: CDR1 DFQATT, CDR2 SNEGSKA (reference sequence). The CDR3 loop spans 13 amino acids. For the CDR3, the DNA is TGCAGTGCTACCCGGGAAGTGGGAGAGACCCAGTACTTC. Protein sequence: CSATREVGETQYF.

The chain combines TRBV7-3 with TRBJ1-2, with 10 positions matching TRBD1. The V gene's germline CDR1 is SGHTA and CDR2 FQGTGA. This CDR3 has 15 residues. The V gene end was trimmed by 1 base and the J gene end by 7 bases; junction bases not matched to a gene: 6. This CDR3 reads CASSLRDRGPSGYTF. DNA for the CDR3: TGTGCCAGCAGCTTAAGAGACAGGGGGCCTAGTGGCTACACCTTC.

This clonotype was counted at least ten times. The chain couples TRBV6-2 or TRBV6-3 to TRBJ1-1, with TRBD1 as a possible D gene (6 bases). CDR1 MNHEY and CDR2 SVGEGT come from the germline V gene. Trimming removed 4 bases at V and 8 bases at J, with 11 bases between. This CDR3 spans 12 amino acids. CDR3 in amino acids: CASSSFGQEAFF. The CDR3 nucleotides are TGTGCCAGCAGTTCTTTCGGACAGGAAGCTTTCTTT.

This clonotype occurred many times. V gene TRBV7-2 combines with J gene TRBJ1-1; a weak D match, TRBD1 (5 bases). Germline CDR1 and CDR2: SGHTA and FQGNSA. This CDR3 contains 15 residues. Trimming cost V 1 base and J 3 bases, with 12 bases left between them. The chain's CDR3 is CASSLGARADTEAFF. The CDR3 DNA sequence: TGTGCCAGCAGCTTAGGCGCCAGGGCCGACACTGAAGCTTTCTTT.

This clonotype came up many times. The V and J genes are TRBV11-2 and TRBJ2-7; TRBD2 agrees at 10 bases. The germline V gene encodes CDR1 SGHAT and CDR2 FQNNGV. This CDR3 is 16 amino acids long. V was clipped by 0 bases and J by 4 bases; unmatched bases: 6. As DNA, the CDR3 is TGTGCCAGCAGCTTAGAAACGGGACTAGCGTATTACGAGCAGTACTTC. Protein: CASSLETGLAYYEQYF.

This clonotype was seen more than once but under ten times. This chain links TRBV20-1 with TRBJ2-7; 10 bases are shared with TRBD1. The germline CDR1 and CDR2 sequences are DFQATT and SNEGSKA (reference sequence). There are 15 residues in the CDR3. V was pared by 3 bases and J by 0 bases, with 5 bases of the junction left unmatched. CDR3: CSASQGDRGSYEQYF. The CDR3 coding sequence is TGCAGTGCTAGCCAAGGGGACAGGGGCTCCTACGAGCAGTACTTC.

The sample holds a few counts of this clonotype. The rearrangement joins TRBV5-6 to TRBJ1-6, with 8 bases aligning to TRBD1. V lost 4 bases and J lost 4; bases outside the gene matches: 4. There are 15 residues in the CDR3. Germline V lookup: CDR1 SGHDT, CDR2 YYEEEE. CDR3 protein: CASSKTGVYNSPLHF. The CDR3 bases are TGTGCCAGCAGCAAGACAGGGGTGTATAATTCACCCCTCCACTTT.

The genes are TRBV5-1 and TRBJ2-7; D is possibly TRBD1 (6 bases). The CDR3 covers 15 residues. V lost 3 bases to trimming and J lost 2 bases, with 15 bases between them. The germline V gene encodes CDR1 SGHRS and CDR2 YFSETQ. CDR3 sequence reads: CASSSPVGQTYEQYF. The CDR3 DNA follows: TGCGCCAGCAGCTCGCCGGTGGGACAAACCTACGAGCAGTACTTC.

Ten or more counts support this clonotype. J is TRBJ1-6 and V is TRBV6-5; the D gene is possibly TRBD1 (5 bases). Germline CDR1 is MNHEY and CDR2 is SVGAGI. Trimming pared 6 bases from V and 7 bases from J, leaving 13 bases between. The CDR3 consists of 14 residues. In nucleotides, the CDR3 is TGTGCCAGCAGCCGGGACTGGAGAAATTCACCCCTCCACTTT. The encoded protein is CASSRDWRNSPLHF.